This TCR beta chain was observed in a study of cytomegalovirus exposure and HLA in healthy donors. The PCR made use of 60 Vbeta and 13 Jbeta primers. TCRdb's copy holds only in-frame clones and misses some; the assay was immunoSEQ multiplex PCR. The repertoire holds around 130,000 clones, with 80% as singletons. Germline CDR1 MNHEY, CDR2 SVGAGI. CDR3 size: 15 residues. V was trimmed by 5 bases and J by 2 bases, leaving 12 bases between them. With respect to this clone: Its antigen remains unidentified.

Study-wide points: An analysis done earlier found most TCR beta V segments productive about 87% or about 30% of the time. A later analysis found common viral pathogens apparently linked to several of the most significant clusters. Researchers counted some 150 TCR beta chains as cytomegalovirus-associated.

This clonotype was obtained from a man in his thirties or forties in good health and CMV-seronegative. The gene calls are TRBV6-5 and TRBJ2-2; D is perhaps TRBD1 (6 bases). Input material: PBMCs. Written as DNA, the CDR3 is TGTGCCAGCAGTAACAGGGTCTACAACACCGGGGAGCTGTTTTTT. Protein: CASSNRVYNTGELFF.